The 32 T cell receptor beta chains in this list originate from one sample, sequenced in a study of long-term antiretroviral therapy in people with HIV. Version v3.0 of the immunoSEQ assay ran at survey level. Measured with immunoSEQ multiplex PCR; TCRdb has only the in-frame clones, and not every one. The sample lists about 21,000 clones; about 85% were seen once. The sequences come from unsorted PBMCs, collected 1.9 years after starting antiretroviral therapy. The receptors come from a woman between 45 and 60 years old with HIV.

The chain has TRBV9 and TRBJ2-5; D is perhaps TRBD2 (6 bases). This CDR3 comprises 12 residues. Between the trimmed V and J ends, which lost 0 bases and 12 bases, there was a span of 12 bases. The germline V gene encodes CDR1 SGDLS and CDR2 YYNGEE. In DNA, the CDR3 is TGTGCCAGCAGCGTAGCGGAGGGTATGAAGTACTTC. Amino acid sequence: CASSVAEGMKYF.

The gene calls are TRBV18 and TRBJ2-3; the D gene is possibly TRBD1 (5 bases). CDR1 KGHSH and CDR2 LQKENI come from the germline V gene. The CDR3 runs to 14 residues. V lost 3 bases, J lost 1 base, and 8 bases lay in between. This CDR3 is CASSPRARTDTQYF. In DNA, the CDR3 is TGTGCCAGCTCACCCAGGGCCCGCACAGATACGCAGTATTTT.

J is TRBJ2-3 and V is TRBV27, with TRBD2 matching 7 bases. Germline CDR1 is MNHEY and CDR2 is SMNVEV (reference sequence). The CDR3 is 14 amino acids. V was clipped by 6 bases and J by 4 bases; unmatched bases: 7. The CDR3 region has the DNA TGTGCCAGCAGCAAAACACGGGAGGCAGATACGCAGTATTTT. This codes for CASSKTREADTQYF.

This rearrangement joins TRBV5-6 to TRBJ1-4, with 7 bases aligning to TRBD1. In germline, CDR1 is SGHDT, CDR2 YYEEEE. The CDR3 spans 14 residues. J was trimmed by 4 bases and V by 4 bases; bases with no gene match: 4. The CDR3 region is CASSLTGNNEKLFF. The CDR3 DNA reads as TGTGCCAGCAGCCTGACAGGGAATAATGAAAAACTGTTTTTT.

The rearrangement links TRBV10-3 to TRBJ2-7; D is unresolved. The CDR3 is 15 amino acids. V dropped 3 bases and J dropped 0 bases, with 12 bases sitting between them. CDR1 is ENHRY, CDR2 SYGVKD, per germline. The CDR3 loop reads CAISESRLSSYEQYF. CDR3 in DNA: TGTGCCATCAGTGAATCACGGCTTAGCTCCTACGAGCAGTACTTC.

The chain carries TRBV19 and TRBJ1-5; a possible D gene is TRBD1 (6 bases). Trimming removed 6 bases from V and 1 base from J, with 13 bases in between. The CDR3 length is 15 residues. Germline CDR1 and CDR2: LNHDA and SQIVND (reference sequence). The CDR3 region has the DNA TGTGCCAGTAGGGAGTCCGGGGGCAGCAATCAGCCCCAGCATTTT. It yields the protein CASRESGGSNQPQHF.

The chain joins TRBV7-9 to TRBJ1-6; TRBD1 agrees at 9 bases. Germline values: CDR1 SEHNR, CDR2 FQNEAQ (reference sequence). CDR3 length equals 15 residues. With V trimmed by 6 bases and J by 10 bases, 10 bases remained unmatched. The CDR3 coding sequence is TGTGCCAGCAGGCCTGGGACAGGGAGGGAATCACCCCTCCACTTT. Its protein is CASRPGTGRESPLHF.

The chain has TRBV4-3 and TRBJ2-5; 15 nucleotides agree with TRBD2. With 4 bases clipped from V and 2 bases from J, the junction kept 11 bases outside the gene matches. Germline assignment: CDR1 LGHNA and CDR2 YSLEER. This CDR3 is built from 19 residues. This CDR3 is CASSPVPGLAGGFQETQYF. DNA of the CDR3: TGCGCCAGCAGCCCGGTCCCGGGACTAGCGGGGGGCTTTCAAGAGACCCAGTACTTC.

This chain links TRBV2 with TRBJ2-7; TRBD1 or TRBD2 may be the D gene (6 bases each). Trimming took 5 bases from V and 4 from J, leaving 9 bases between them. The germline gives CDR1 SNHLY, CDR2 FYNNEI. CDR3 length: 12 amino acids. In DNA form, the CDR3 reads TGTGCCAGCAGTACAGGGACTTACGAGCAGTACTTC. Protein product: CASSTGTYEQYF.

This clone was picked up a small number of times. The V and J genes are TRBV28 and TRBJ1-2; 7 bases match TRBD1. From germline, CDR1 is MDHEN and CDR2 SYDVKM. CDR3 length: 13 amino acids. Trimming cost V 7 bases and J 5 bases; bases outside gene matches: 7. CDR3 amino acids: CASTQGKGYGYTF. CDR3 DNA sequence: TGTGCCAGCACACAGGGGAAGGGGTATGGCTACACCTTC.

The chain couples TRBV7-2 to TRBJ2-2; D might be TRBD1 (6 bases). The germline V gene has CDR1 SGHTA and CDR2 FQGNSA. With 6 bases removed from V and 0 bases from J, the gap between germline ends came to 11 bases. The CDR3 sequence is 15 residues long. Here the CDR3 reads CASRRDRSNTGELFF. In DNA form, the CDR3 reads TGTGCCAGCAGACGTGACAGGTCGAACACCGGGGAGCTGTTTTTT.

This sequence joins TRBV20-1 and TRBJ2-3; D unresolved. The germline V and J ends were trimmed by 6 bases and 1 base, with 5 bases remaining between them. CDR3 length: 11 residues. Germline V gives CDR1 DFQATT, CDR2 SNEGSKA (reference sequence). DNA of the CDR3: TGCAGTGCCCAGGGCACAGATACGCAGTATTTT. Translation: CSAQGTDTQYF.

This rearrangement joins TRBV15 to TRBJ2-3; tentative D call: TRBD1 (6 bases). CDR1 LNHNV and CDR2 YYDKDF come from the germline V gene (reference sequence). The CDR3 extends over 16 amino acids. V lost 3 bases and J lost 2, with 15 bases in between. The DNA of the CDR3 is TGTGCCACCAGCAGGATGGGAACAGGGAACACAGATACGCAGTATTTT. This translates into CATSRMGTGNTDTQYF.

The chain links TRBV12-5 to TRBJ2-1; tentatively, D is TRBD1 (6 bases). The CDR3 extends over 15 amino acids. Per the germline V gene, CDR1 is LGHNT and CDR2 is FRNRAP. V lost 1 base, J lost 6 bases, and 13 bases lay in between. CDR3 protein: CASGLGDNRGNEQFF. For the CDR3, the DNA is TGTGCTAGTGGTTTGGGGGACAACCGGGGCAATGAGCAGTTCTTC.

The table lists this clone with a few counts. Other DNA sequences of this sample code for an identical CDR3. The chain couples TRBV27 to TRBJ2-7; tentative D call: TRBD2 (5 bases). Trimming left V 2 bases short and J 7 bases short, with 9 bases between. Germline loops: CDR1 MNHEY, CDR2 SMNVEV (reference sequence). This CDR3 contains 12 residues. Written as DNA, the CDR3 is TGTGCCAGCAGTTTACCCCCGGGGGAGCAGTACTTC. Its translation is CASSLPPGEQYF.

Comment on this clone: Its ends do not fully match the called genes, so a read error is possible. The chain employs TRBV6-1 and TRBJ1-5, with unresolved D. The CDR3 runs to 14 residues. The germline CDR1 and CDR2 sequences are MNHNS and SASEGT. The DNA for the CDR3 is TGTGCCAGCACTATGCAAAGTAGCGATCAGCCCCAGCATTTT. Encoded protein: CASTMQSSDQPQHF.

The chain joins TRBV5-4 to TRBJ2-7, with TRBD2 identical over 8 bases. CDR3 length: 15 residues. The germline CDR1 and CDR2 sequences are SGHNT and YYREEE (reference sequence). With 0 bases clipped from V and 5 bases from J, the junction kept 7 bases outside the gene matches. CDR3 sequence: CASSLDGGAMNEQYF. DNA for the CDR3: TGTGCCAGCAGCTTGGACGGGGGGGCCATGAACGAGCAGTACTTC.

The chain combines TRBV19 with TRBJ2-4; TRBD2 agrees at 13 bases. The CDR3 consists of 20 residues. Germline assignment: CDR1 LNHDA and CDR2 SQIVND (reference sequence). With V trimmed by 0 bases and J by 7 bases, 15 bases remained unmatched. CDR3 coding DNA: TGTGCCAGTAGTATAGATGTGTCGAGACTAGCGGGGGGCGCTACCAACATTCAGTACTTC. Its protein product is CASSIDVSRLAGGATNIQYF.

This chain uses TRBV16 with TRBJ2-5; D may be TRBD1 or TRBD2 (5 bases each). The CDR3 sequence is 17 residues long. Per the germline V gene, CDR1 is KGHSY and CDR2 is FQNENV. V was pared by 7 bases and J by 2 bases, with 23 bases between. The CDR3 region is CASNLGDEVGSQETQYF. Here the CDR3 DNA reads TGTGCCAGCAACCTGGGGGACGAGGTTGGATCTCAAGAGACCCAGTACTTC.

The chain uses TRBV11-3 and TRBJ2-7, with D maybe TRBD2 (5 bases). This CDR3 is 16 amino acids long. V shed 1 base and J shed 7 bases, with 20 bases lying between them. Germline V gives CDR1 SGHNT, CDR2 YENEEA. The CDR3 DNA reads TGTGCCAGCAGCTTAGGCCCCCCGGATGCGGGTTGGGAGCAGTACTTC. It translates to CASSLGPPDAGWEQYF.

Concerning this clone: A junction end diverges from the germline sequence, so it may reflect a read error. This same CDR3 is encoded by further DNA sequences in the sample. The V gene is TRBV18, the J gene TRBJ2-7, with D maybe TRBD1 (6 bases). Germline V gene lookup returns CDR1 KGHSH and CDR2 LQKENI. The CDR3 runs 12 residues. The CDR3 spells CASSTGRWEQYF. CDR3 DNA sequence: TGCGCCAGCTCAACAGGGCGTTGGGAGCAGTACTTC.

This clone appeared a few times. The chain links TRBV9 to TRBJ2-3; no clear D gene. This CDR3 contains 13 residues. Germline values: CDR1 SGDLS, CDR2 YYNGEE. V was clipped by 1 base and J by 5 bases, with 8 bases between them. The CDR3 loop reads CASSVSLRDTQYF. The DNA for the CDR3 is TGTGCCAGCAGCGTAAGCTTAAGAGATACGCAGTATTTT.

This chain connects TRBV15 to TRBJ2-5, with D tentatively TRBD2 (5 bases). V was clipped by 2 bases and J by 3 bases, with 10 bases between them. Germline-derived CDR1 and CDR2 are LNHNV and YYDKDF (reference sequence). CDR3 length equals 14 residues. CDR3 protein: CATSRQRTEETQYF. In DNA form, the CDR3 reads TGTGCCACCAGCAGACAGAGGACTGAAGAGACCCAGTACTTC.

The chain has TRBV7-8 and TRBJ2-7; the D call may be TRBD1 or TRBD2 (6 bases each). This CDR3 spans 16 amino acids. CDR1 is SGHVS, CDR2 FQNEAQ, per germline. V dropped 0 bases and J dropped 0 bases, with 12 bases sitting between them. CDR3 in DNA: TGTGCCAGCAGCTTAGCGTTGGGGGGCCCCTCCTACGAGCAGTACTTC. Protein sequence: CASSLALGGPSYEQYF.

The gene calls are TRBV28 and TRBJ1-2; tentatively, D is TRBD1 (5 bases). Looked up from germline, CDR1 is MDHEN and CDR2 is SYDVKM. The CDR3 totals 16 residues. V shed 5 bases and J shed 4 bases, with 20 bases lying between them. The CDR3 reads CASSDLLRVGLYGYTF. The CDR3 DNA sequence: TGTGCCAGCAGTGACTTGCTCAGGGTTGGCCTCTATGGCTACACCTTC.

In this sample, this clone turned up a few times. This rearrangement joins TRBV7-9 to TRBJ2-7, with a weak D call TRBD1 (7 bases). The length of the CDR3 is 14 residues. In germline, CDR1 is SEHNR, CDR2 FQNEAQ (reference sequence). Trimming shortened V by 3 bases and J by 5 bases, and 14 bases separated the two germline ends. This CDR3 reads CASSFGGGPDEQYF. The CDR3 coding sequence is TGTGCCAGCAGCTTCGGAGGGGGCCCAGACGAGCAGTACTTC.

This clone was observed a handful of times. This sequence joins TRBV7-9 and TRBJ1-2, with 9 bases aligning to TRBD1. CDR1 and CDR2 (germline): SEHNR, FQNEAQ (reference sequence). J gave up 8 bases and V 4 bases, and 8 bases lay outside the gene matches. This CDR3 comprises 14 residues. The CDR3 DNA follows: TGTGCCAGCAGCTCGACCGGGACAGGGTTCGGCTACACCTTC. Translating gives CASSSTGTGFGYTF.

The chain recombines TRBV4-3 with TRBJ1-3; TRBD1 agrees at 7 bases. The CDR3 extends over 18 amino acids. V was pared by 0 bases and J by 5 bases, with 13 bases of the junction left unmatched. Germline V gives CDR1 LGHNA, CDR2 YSLEER. The CDR3, as DNA: TGCGCCAGCAGCCAAGATTCCTCCTTAAGGGGGCGCAGAAACACCATATATTTT. Its protein product is CASSQDSSLRGRRNTIYF.

This clone was counted once. The V and J genes are TRBV4-1 and TRBJ1-5; tentatively, D is TRBD1 (5 bases). CDR1 is MGHRA and CDR2 is YSYEKL in the germline V gene. CDR3 size: 15 residues. The germline V and J ends were trimmed by 3 bases and 5 bases, with 14 bases remaining between them. The CDR3: CASSQLPGRDQPQHF. The CDR3 nucleotides read TGCGCCAGCAGCCAGCTCCCAGGGAGGGATCAGCCCCAGCATTTT.

The chain uses TRBV6-1 and TRBJ2-1, with D perhaps matching TRBD1 (6 bases). V was pared by 3 bases and J by 7 bases, with 16 bases between. Per germline, CDR1 MNHNS and CDR2 SASEGT. The CDR3 consists of 15 residues. CDR3 bases: TGTGCCAGCAGTGACCAACCGGGACAAGGAAATGAGCAGTTCTTC. It codes for CASSDQPGQGNEQFF.

The chain combines TRBV5-1 with TRBJ2-5; D gene uncertain. The CDR3 covers 14 residues. CDR1 and CDR2 (germline): SGHRS, YFSETQ. V lost 1 base and J 2 bases, leaving 9 bases between the germline ends. Here the CDR3 reads CASSLRWQQETQYF. CDR3 DNA: TGCGCCAGCAGCTTGCGGTGGCAACAAGAGACCCAGTACTTC. Complete variable domain (other parts from reference TRBV5-1 and TRBJ2-5): KAGVTQTPRYLIKTRGQQVTLSCSPISGHRSVSWYQQTPGQGLQFLFEYFSETQRNKGNFPGRFSGRQFSNSRSEMNVSTLELGDSALYLCASSLRWQQETQYFGPGTRLLVL.

This clone is a singleton in its sample. V and J are TRBV7-9 and TRBJ2-7; possibly TRBD2 for D (5 bases). CDR3 length: 16 residues. Trimming removed 5 bases at V and 4 bases at J, with 21 bases between. Germline V CDR1 and CDR2: SEHNR, FQNEAQ (reference sequence). DNA of the CDR3: TGTGCCAGCAGCCCCCGCGGAACAGAGGGCGGGTACGAGCAGTACTTC. Translation: CASSPRGTEGGYEQYF.